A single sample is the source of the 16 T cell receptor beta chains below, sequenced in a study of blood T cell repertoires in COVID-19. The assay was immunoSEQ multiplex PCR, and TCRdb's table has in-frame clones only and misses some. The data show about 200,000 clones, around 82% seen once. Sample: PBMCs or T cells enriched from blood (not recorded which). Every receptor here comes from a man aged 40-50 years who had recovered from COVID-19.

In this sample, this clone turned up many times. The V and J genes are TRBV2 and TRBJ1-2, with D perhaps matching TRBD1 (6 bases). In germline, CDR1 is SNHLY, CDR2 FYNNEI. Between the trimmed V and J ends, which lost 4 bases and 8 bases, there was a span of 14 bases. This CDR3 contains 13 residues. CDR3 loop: CASSVILQGGYTF. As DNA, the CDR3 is TGTGCCAGCAGTGTGATATTACAGGGCGGCTACACCTTC.

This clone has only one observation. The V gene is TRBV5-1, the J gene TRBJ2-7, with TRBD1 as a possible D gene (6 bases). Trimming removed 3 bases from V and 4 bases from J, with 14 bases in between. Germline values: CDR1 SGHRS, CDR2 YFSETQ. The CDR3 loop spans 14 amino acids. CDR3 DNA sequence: TGCGCCAGCAGCTCCACGACGCAGGGGTACGAGCAGTACTTC. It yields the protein CASSSTTQGYEQYF.

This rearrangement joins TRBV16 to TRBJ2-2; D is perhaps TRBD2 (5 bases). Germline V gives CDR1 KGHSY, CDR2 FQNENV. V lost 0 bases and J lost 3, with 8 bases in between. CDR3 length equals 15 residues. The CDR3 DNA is TGTGCCAGCAGCCAATCAGTCGGGGACACCGGGGAGCTGTTTTTT. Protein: CASSQSVGDTGELFF.

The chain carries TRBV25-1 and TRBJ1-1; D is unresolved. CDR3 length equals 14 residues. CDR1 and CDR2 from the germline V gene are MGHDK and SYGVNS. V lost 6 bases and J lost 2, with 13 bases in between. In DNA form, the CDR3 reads TGTGCCAGCAGGGGAGTCGGTGCTAACACTGAAGCTTTCTTT. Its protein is CASRGVGANTEAFF.

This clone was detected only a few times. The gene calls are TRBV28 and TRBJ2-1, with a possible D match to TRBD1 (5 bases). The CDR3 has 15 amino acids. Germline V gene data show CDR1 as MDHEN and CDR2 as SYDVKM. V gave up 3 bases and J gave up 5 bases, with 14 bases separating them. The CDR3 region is CASSFSGASNNEQFF. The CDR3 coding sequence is TGTGCCAGCAGTTTCTCTGGGGCGTCAAACAATGAGCAGTTCTTC.

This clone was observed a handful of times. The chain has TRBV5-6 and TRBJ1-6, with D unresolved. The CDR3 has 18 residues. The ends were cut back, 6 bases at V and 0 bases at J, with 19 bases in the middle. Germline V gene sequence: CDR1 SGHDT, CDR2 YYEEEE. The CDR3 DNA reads TGTGCCAGCACCCTCGGCGGTTATCCGAGCTCCTATAATTCACCCCTCCACTTT. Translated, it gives CASTLGGYPSSYNSPLHF.

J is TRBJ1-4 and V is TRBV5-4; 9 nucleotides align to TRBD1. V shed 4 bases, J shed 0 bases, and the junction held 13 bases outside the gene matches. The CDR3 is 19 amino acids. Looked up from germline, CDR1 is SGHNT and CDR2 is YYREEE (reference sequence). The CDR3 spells CASSPLSWTGDTTNEKLFF. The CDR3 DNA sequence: TGTGCCAGCAGCCCACTTTCTTGGACAGGGGACACAACTAATGAAAAACTGTTTTTT.

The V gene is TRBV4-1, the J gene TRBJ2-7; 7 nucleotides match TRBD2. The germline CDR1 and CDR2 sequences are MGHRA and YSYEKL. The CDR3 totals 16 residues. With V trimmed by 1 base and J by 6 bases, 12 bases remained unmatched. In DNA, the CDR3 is TGCGCCAGCAGCCAAGGCGGGGCGGGGGTGGCGAGCGAGCAGTACTTC. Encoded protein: CASSQGGAGVASEQYF.

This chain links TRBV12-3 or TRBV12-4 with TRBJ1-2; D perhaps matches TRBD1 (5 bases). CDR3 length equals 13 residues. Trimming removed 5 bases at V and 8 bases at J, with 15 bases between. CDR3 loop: CASSPQGRKGYTF. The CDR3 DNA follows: TGTGCCAGCAGTCCTCAGGGAAGAAAAGGCTACACCTTC.

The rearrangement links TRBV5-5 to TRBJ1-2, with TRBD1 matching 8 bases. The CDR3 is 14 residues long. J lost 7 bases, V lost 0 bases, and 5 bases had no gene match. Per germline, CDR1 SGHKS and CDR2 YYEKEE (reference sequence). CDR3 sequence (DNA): TGTGCCAGCAGCTTGGCGACAGGGGTTAGTGGCTACACCTTC. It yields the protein CASSLATGVSGYTF.

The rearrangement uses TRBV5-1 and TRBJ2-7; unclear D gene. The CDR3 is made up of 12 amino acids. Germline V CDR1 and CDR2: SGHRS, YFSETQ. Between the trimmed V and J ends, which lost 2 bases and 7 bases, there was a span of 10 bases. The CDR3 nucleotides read TGCGCCAGCAGCTTCCGAACCGGGGAGCAGTACTTC. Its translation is CASSFRTGEQYF.

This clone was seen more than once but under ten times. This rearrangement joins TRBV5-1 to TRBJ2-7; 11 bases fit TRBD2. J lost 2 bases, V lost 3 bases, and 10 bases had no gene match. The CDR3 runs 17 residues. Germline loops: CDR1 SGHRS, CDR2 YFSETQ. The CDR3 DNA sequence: TGCGCCAGCAGCTCCTCATGGCTAGCGGGGGGCACCTACGAGCAGTACTTC. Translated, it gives CASSSSWLAGGTYEQYF.

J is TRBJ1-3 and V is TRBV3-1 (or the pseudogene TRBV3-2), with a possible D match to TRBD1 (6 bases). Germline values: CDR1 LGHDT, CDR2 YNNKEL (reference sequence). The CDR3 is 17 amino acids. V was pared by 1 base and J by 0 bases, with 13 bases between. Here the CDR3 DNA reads TGTGCCAGCAGCCAAGTATACAGGGATCACTCTGGAAACACCATATATTTT. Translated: CASSQVYRDHSGNTIYF.

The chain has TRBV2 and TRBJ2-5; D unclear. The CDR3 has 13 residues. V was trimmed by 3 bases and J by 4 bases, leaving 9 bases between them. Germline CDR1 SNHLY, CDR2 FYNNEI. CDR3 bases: TGTGCCAGCAGTGACGTCCTCGGAGAGACCCAGTACTTC. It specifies CASSDVLGETQYF.

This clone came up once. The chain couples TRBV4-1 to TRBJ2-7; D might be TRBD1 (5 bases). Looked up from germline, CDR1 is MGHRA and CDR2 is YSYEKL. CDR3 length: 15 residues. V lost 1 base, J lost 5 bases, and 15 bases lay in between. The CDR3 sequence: CASSQVGQGMDEQYF. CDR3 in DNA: TGCGCCAGCAGCCAAGTTGGCCAGGGAATGGACGAGCAGTACTTC.

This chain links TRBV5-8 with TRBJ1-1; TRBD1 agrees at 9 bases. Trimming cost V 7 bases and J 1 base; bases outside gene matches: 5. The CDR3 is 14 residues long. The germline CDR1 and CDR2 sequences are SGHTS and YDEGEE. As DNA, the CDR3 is TGTGCCAGCCCGGCGACAGGGGGGAACACTGAAGCTTTCTTT. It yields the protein CASPATGGNTEAFF.